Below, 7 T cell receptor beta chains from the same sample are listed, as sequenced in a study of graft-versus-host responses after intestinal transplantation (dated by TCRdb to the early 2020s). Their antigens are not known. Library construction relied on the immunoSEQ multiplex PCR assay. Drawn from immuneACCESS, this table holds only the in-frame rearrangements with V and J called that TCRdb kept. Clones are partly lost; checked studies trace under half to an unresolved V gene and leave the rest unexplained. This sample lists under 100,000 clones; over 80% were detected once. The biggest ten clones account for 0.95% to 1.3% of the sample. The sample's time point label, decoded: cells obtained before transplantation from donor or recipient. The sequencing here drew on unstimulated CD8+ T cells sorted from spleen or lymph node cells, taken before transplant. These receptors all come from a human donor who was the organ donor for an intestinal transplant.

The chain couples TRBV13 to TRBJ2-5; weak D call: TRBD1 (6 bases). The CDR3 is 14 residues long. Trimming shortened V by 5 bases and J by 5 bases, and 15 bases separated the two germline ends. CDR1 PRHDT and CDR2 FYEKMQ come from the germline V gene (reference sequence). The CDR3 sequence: CASSPGVRRETQYF. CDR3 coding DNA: TGTGCCAGCAGCCCAGGGGTCCGGCGGGAGACCCAGTACTTC.

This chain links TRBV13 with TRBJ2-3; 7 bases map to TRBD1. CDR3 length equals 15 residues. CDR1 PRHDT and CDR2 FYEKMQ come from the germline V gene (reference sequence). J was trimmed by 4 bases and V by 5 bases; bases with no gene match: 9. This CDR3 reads CASSHRGEFPDTQYF. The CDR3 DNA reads TGTGCCAGCAGCCACAGGGGTGAGTTTCCAGATACGCAGTATTTT.

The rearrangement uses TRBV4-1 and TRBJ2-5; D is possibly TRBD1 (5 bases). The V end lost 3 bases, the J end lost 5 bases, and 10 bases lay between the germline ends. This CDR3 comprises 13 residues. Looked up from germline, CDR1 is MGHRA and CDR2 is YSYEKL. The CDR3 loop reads CASSQDTEETQYF. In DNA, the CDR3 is TGCGCCAGCAGCCAGGACACTGAGGAGACCCAGTACTTC.

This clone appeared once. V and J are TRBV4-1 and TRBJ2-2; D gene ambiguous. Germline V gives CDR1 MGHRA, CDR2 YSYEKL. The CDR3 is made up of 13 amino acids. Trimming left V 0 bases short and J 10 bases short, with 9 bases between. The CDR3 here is CASSQDVRPELFF. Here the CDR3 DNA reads TGCGCCAGCAGCCAAGATGTGCGGCCGGAGCTGTTTTTT.

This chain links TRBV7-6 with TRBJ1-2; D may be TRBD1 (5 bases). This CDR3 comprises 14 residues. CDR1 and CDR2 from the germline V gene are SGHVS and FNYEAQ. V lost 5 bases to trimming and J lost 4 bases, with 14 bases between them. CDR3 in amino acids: CASSHMGGTYGYTF. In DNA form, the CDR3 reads TGTGCCAGCAGCCACATGGGGGGTACCTATGGCTACACCTTC.

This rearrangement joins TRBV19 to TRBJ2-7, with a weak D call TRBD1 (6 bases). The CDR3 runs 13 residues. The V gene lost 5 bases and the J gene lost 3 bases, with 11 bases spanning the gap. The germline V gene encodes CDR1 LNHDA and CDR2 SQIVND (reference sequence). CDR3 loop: CASSVQGLYEQYF. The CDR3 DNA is TGTGCCAGTAGTGTACAGGGTCTCTACGAGCAGTACTTC.

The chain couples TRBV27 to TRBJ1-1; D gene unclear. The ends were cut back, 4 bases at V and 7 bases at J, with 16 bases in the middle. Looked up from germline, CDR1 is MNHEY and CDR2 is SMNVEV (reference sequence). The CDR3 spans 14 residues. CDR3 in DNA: TGTGCCAGCAGTTCATCCACGGGGTTTGTTGAAGCTTTCTTT. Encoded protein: CASSSSTGFVEAFF.